This TCR beta chain was obtained from a study of T cell responses to AZD1222 COVID-19 vaccine. This CDR3 region has 13 residues. Germline V CDR1 and CDR2: LNHNV, YYDKDF (reference sequence). V was trimmed by 6 bases and J by 7 bases, leaving 13 bases between them. For this clone: Its antigen is not known.

Method: immunoSEQ multiplex PCR; TCRdb's copy keeps in-frame clones and lacks some. The data show approximately 85,000 clones, 80% to 90% seen once. Regarding the study as a whole: Just a handful of AZD1222 recipients tested seropositive at baseline. Most donors were white British and more were female, and clonal diversity was possibly underestimated.

The source material was peripheral blood, sampled on day 0 of AZD1222 vaccination. The gene calls are TRBV15 and TRBJ1-5, with D maybe TRBD1 (5 bases). The sequence came from an adult in good health. This CDR3 reads CATSKMGGQPQHF. CDR3 nucleotides: TGTGCCACCAGTAAAATGGGGGGACAGCCCCAGCATTTT.